These 26 T cell receptor beta chains were sequenced from one sample in a study of T-cell reconstitution after alpha-beta-depleted transplantation in children. Unique molecular identifiers tagged the TCRbeta library. One entry per CDR3 protein results from TCRdb running MiXCR on the PCR reads. This table has approximately 590,000 distinct CDR3 sequences, under 12% appearing once. The material sequenced was PBMCs from the stem cell graft donor, taken from the stem cell graft. Every receptor here comes from a human donor who donated a stem cell graft to a child with acute myeloid leukemia.

A few counts support this clonotype. The chain links TRBV29-1 to TRBJ1-2, with no clear D. Trimming removed 3 bases at V and 4 bases at J, with 6 bases between. The CDR3 consists of 11 residues. Germline assignment: CDR1 SQVTM and CDR2 ANQGSEA. The DNA of the CDR3 is TGCAGCGTTGATAATCCCTATGGCTACACCTTC. It is translated as CSVDNPYGYTF. The full variable domain, completed using reference TRBV29-1 and TRBJ1-2, is SAVISQKPSRDICQRGTSLTIQCQVDSQVTMMFWYRQQPGQSLTLIATANQGSEATYESGFVIDKFPISRPNLTFSTLTVSNMSPEDSSIYLCSVDNPYGYTFGSGTRLTVV.

The chain employs TRBV6-5 and TRBJ2-7; maybe TRBD1 (5 bases). This CDR3 region has 15 residues. With 0 bases removed from V and 4 bases from J, the gap between germline ends came to 13 bases. Germline V CDR1 and CDR2: MNHEY, SVGAGI. CDR3 amino acids: CASSYSTPGFYEQYF. The CDR3, as DNA: TGTGCCAGCAGTTACTCGACCCCAGGGTTTTACGAGCAGTACTTC.

This clonotype has just a few counts. The rearrangement links TRBV28 to TRBJ2-7; 13 positions agree with TRBD2. CDR1 and CDR2 (germline): MDHEN, SYDVKM. V lost 2 bases, J lost 3 bases, and 4 bases stayed unmatched. The CDR3 sequence is 16 residues long. CDR3 coding DNA: TGTGCCAGCAGTTTAGGACTAGCGGGAGCCTTCTACGAGCAGTACTTC. Protein product: CASSLGLAGAFYEQYF.

This clonotype was picked up many times. The V call is TRBV5-1, the J call TRBJ2-1, with D unresolved. The CDR3 runs to 13 residues. Between the trimmed V and J ends, which lost 0 bases and 6 bases, there was a span of 7 bases. Per the germline V gene, CDR1 is SGHRS and CDR2 is YFSETQ. The CDR3 sequence is CASSLELGNEQFF. The CDR3 nucleotides read TGCGCCAGCAGCTTGGAGCTCGGCAATGAGCAGTTCTTC.

This clonotype was counted only a few times. V and J are TRBV28 and TRBJ2-1; D not resolved. Germline V lookup: CDR1 MDHEN, CDR2 SYDVKM. V lost 7 bases, J lost 1 base, and 11 bases lay in between. The CDR3 loop spans 14 amino acids. The CDR3 region is CASKFGRSYNEQFF. In DNA form, the CDR3 reads TGTGCCAGCAAATTCGGCAGATCCTACAATGAGCAGTTCTTC.

Ten or more counts support this clonotype. The chain is built from TRBV20-1 and TRBJ2-7; D may match TRBD1 or TRBD2 (6 bases each). The CDR3 spans 14 residues. CDR1 and CDR2 from the germline V gene are DFQATT and SNEGSKA (reference sequence). V was shortened by 5 bases and J by 4 bases, with 18 bases between the two germline ends. CDR3 sequence: CSAGGRTVSYEQYF. CDR3 in DNA: TGCAGTGCTGGGGGGAGGACAGTTTCGTACGAGCAGTACTTC.

The sample holds a few counts of this clonotype. The J gene is TRBJ2-3, the V gene TRBV20-1, with 9 positions matching TRBD2. Germline V lookup: CDR1 DFQATT, CDR2 SNEGSKA (reference sequence). J lost 4 bases, V lost 6 bases, and 8 bases had no gene match. The length of the CDR3 is 14 residues. This CDR3 reads CSAPVAGVADTQYF. CDR3 nucleotides: TGCAGTGCCCCGGTAGCGGGAGTGGCAGATACGCAGTATTTT.

Details on this clonotype: A much more abundant neighbour one base away suggests this may be a read error. This likely comes from a read error, as the CDR3 has no conserved phenylalanine or tryptophan at its end. The chain links TRBV7-3 to TRBJ2-1, with D perhaps TRBD1 (6 bases). The V and J ends lost 4 bases and 7 bases respectively, with 17 bases between them. Germline CDR1 reads SGHTA; CDR2 reads FQGTGA. The CDR3 loop spans 15 amino acids. This CDR3 reads CASSSNLQGYNEQFL. The CDR3 DNA reads TGTGCCAGCAGCTCCAACCTACAGGGTTATAATGAGCAGTTCTTG.

The J gene is TRBJ1-3, the V gene TRBV29-1, with D perhaps TRBD1 (5 bases). The V gene's germline CDR1 is SQVTM and CDR2 ANQGSEA. V was clipped by 6 bases and J by 0 bases, with 15 bases between them. This CDR3 is 15 amino acids long. In nucleotides, the CDR3 is TGCAGCGTGGGGGGTTCGGGAAGCTCTGGAAACACCATATATTTT. Translation gives CSVGGSGSSGNTIYF.

The rearrangement links TRBV20-1 to TRBJ2-2; perhaps TRBD2 as D (6 bases). The V end lost 0 bases, the J end lost 0 bases, and 11 bases lay between the germline ends. This CDR3 is built from 16 residues. CDR1 is DFQATT and CDR2 is SNEGSKA in the germline V gene (reference sequence). CDR3 protein: CSARDTGTSNTGELFF. In nucleotides, the CDR3 is TGCAGTGCTAGAGATACCGGGACTTCGAACACCGGGGAGCTGTTTTTT.

This clonotype was counted ten times or more. The V call is TRBV29-1, the J call TRBJ2-7; 9 bases map to TRBD1. The CDR3 runs to 15 residues. The germline V gene encodes CDR1 SQVTM and CDR2 ANQGSEA. V was pared by 2 bases and J by 5 bases, with 10 bases of the junction left unmatched. CDR3 sequence (DNA): TGCAGCGTTGAATTCCGGGACAGGGACTTCGACGAGCAGTACTTC. Translated, it gives CSVEFRDRDFDEQYF.

This clonotype was counted between two and nine times. This chain uses TRBV27 with TRBJ2-1; 7 bases agree with TRBD2. V gave up 2 bases and J gave up 6 bases; unmatched junction bases: 13. There are 17 residues in the CDR3. Germline-derived CDR1 and CDR2 are MNHEY and SMNVEV (reference sequence). In DNA form, the CDR3 reads TGTGCCAGCAGTTTAGGAGCGGGGACCATACGTGCCAATGAGCAGTTCTTC. Its protein product is CASSLGAGTIRANEQFF.

The chain couples TRBV9 to TRBJ2-2; 7 bases match TRBD2. The trim removed 0 bases at V and 6 bases at J, leaving 11 bases unmatched. CDR1 is SGDLS, CDR2 YYNGEE, per germline. CDR3 length: 17 amino acids. In nucleotides, the CDR3 is TGTGCCAGCAGCGTAGCGGGCGGGAGCGGTAATGCCGGGGAGCTGTTTTTT. Translating it yields CASSVAGGSGNAGELFF. Drawing the rest from reference TRBV9 and TRBJ2-2, the complete variable domain is DSGVTQTPKHLITATGQRVTLRCSPRSGDLSVYWYQQSLDQGLQFLIQYYNGEERAKGNILERFSAQQFPDLHSELNLSSLELGDSALYFCASSVAGGSGNAGELFFGEGSRLTVL.

This clonotype showed up just a few times. V is TRBV12-3 or TRBV12-4 and J is TRBJ1-1, with D hard to call. The CDR3 is 12 residues long. Trimming took 2 bases from V and 6 from J, leaving 7 bases between them. The CDR3 DNA reads TGTGCCAGCAGTTTATGGGCTTCTGAAGCTTTCTTT. The encoded protein is CASSLWASEAFF.

This clonotype was observed a handful of times. The chain carries TRBV29-1 and TRBJ2-2; D is perhaps TRBD2 (6 bases). V was clipped by 3 bases and J by 6 bases, with 17 bases between them. The V gene's germline CDR1 is SQVTM and CDR2 ANQGSEA. The CDR3 contains 15 residues. Written as DNA, the CDR3 is TGCAGCGTTGAGGGACTCTCACTAGTCGCCGGGGAGCTGTTTTTT. It codes for CSVEGLSLVAGELFF.

On this clonotype itself: A much larger clone differs by one base, so this may be a read error. The genes are TRBV20-1 and TRBJ2-1; 11 positions agree with TRBD2. The germline CDR1 and CDR2 sequences are DFQATT and SNEGSKA (reference sequence). CDR3 size: 16 residues. CDR3 bases: TGCAGTGCTAGAGATCTTGTAGCGGGAGGGCGAAATGAGCGGTTCTTC. Its translation is CSARDLVAGGRNERFF.

This clonotype was counted ten times or more. V gene TRBV6-4 combines with J gene TRBJ2-3; TRBD2 matches at 7 bases. The CDR3 has 14 amino acids. Trimming took 7 bases from V and 0 from J; bases not matched to a gene: 4. Germline lookup yields CDR1 MRHNA and CDR2 SNTAGT. The CDR3 coding sequence is TGTGCCAGCATTCTGACTAGCAGCACAGATACGCAGTATTTT. It codes for CASILTSSTDTQYF.

The sample holds a few counts of this clonotype. The chain joins TRBV6-2 or TRBV6-3 to TRBJ2-7, with 13 nucleotides matching TRBD2. CDR3 size: 16 residues. V shed 4 bases, J shed 3 bases, and the junction held 6 bases outside the gene matches. CDR1 is MNHEY and CDR2 is SVGEGT in the germline V gene. CDR3 protein: CASSSRTSGRNYEQYF. DNA of the CDR3: TGTGCCAGCAGTTCCCGGACTAGCGGGAGAAACTACGAGCAGTACTTC.

This clonotype was found many times. This chain uses TRBV20-1 with TRBJ1-2; 8 nucleotides align to TRBD1. J gave up 8 bases and V 5 bases, and 7 bases lay outside the gene matches. Per the germline V gene, CDR1 is DFQATT and CDR2 is SNEGSKA (reference sequence). The CDR3 is made up of 12 amino acids. The CDR3 nucleotides are TGCAGTGCTCGACAGGGGACGTGGGGCTACACCTTC. This encodes CSARQGTWGYTF.

The CDR3 bases are TGTGCCAGCAGCTTAGTGGGGGTGACAGATACGCAGTATTTT. Translating gives CASSLVGVTDTQYF. The V and J genes are TRBV7-3 and TRBJ2-3, with D perhaps matching TRBD1 or TRBD2 (5 bases each). V lost 2 bases to trimming and J lost 3 bases, with 9 bases between them. Germline loops: CDR1 SGHTA, CDR2 FQGTGA. This CDR3 contains 14 residues.

This clonotype was recorded a few times. The chain has TRBV15 and TRBJ2-2, with no clear D. Germline V lookup: CDR1 LNHNV, CDR2 YYDKDF (reference sequence). Trimming removed 8 bases from V and 0 bases from J, with 7 bases in between. This CDR3 has 13 amino acids. The CDR3 region is CATGVANTGELFF. The CDR3 nucleotides read TGTGCCACCGGGGTGGCGAACACCGGGGAGCTGTTTTTT.

This clonotype was picked up many times. The V call is TRBV3-1, the J call TRBJ1-2; 8 positions agree with TRBD1. The J segment lost 8 bases and the V segment lost 4 bases, leaving 9 bases of the junction unmatched. Germline V gene sequence: CDR1 LGHDT, CDR2 YNNKEL (reference sequence). CDR3 size: 14 residues. The CDR3 coding sequence is TGTGCCAGCAGCCCCCGGACAGGGTCGTTGGGCTACACCTTC. Protein: CASSPRTGSLGYTF.

This clonotype has just a few counts. The chain joins TRBV7-2 to TRBJ2-5; D possibly corresponds to TRBD2 (5 bases). The CDR3 is 14 amino acids. The germline CDR1 and CDR2 sequences are SGHTA and FQGNSA. With 5 bases removed from V and 1 base from J, the gap between germline ends came to 11 bases. CDR3 amino acids: CASSEGGSQETQYF. As DNA, the CDR3 is TGTGCCAGCAGCGAGGGCGGATCCCAAGAGACCCAGTACTTC.

V is TRBV29-1 and J is TRBJ2-1, with no clear D. Trimming cost V 6 bases and J 4 bases, with 16 bases left between them. The CDR3 is 14 amino acids. Germline assignment: CDR1 SQVTM and CDR2 ANQGSEA. CDR3 region: CSVEYKLKYNEQFF. CDR3 DNA sequence: TGCAGCGTGGAATATAAATTAAAATACAATGAGCAGTTCTTC.

This clonotype showed up just a few times. The genes are TRBV20-1 and TRBJ2-3; either TRBD1 or TRBD2 may supply D (6 bases each). The CDR3 loop spans 14 amino acids. Between the trimmed V and J ends, which lost 6 bases and 2 bases, there was a span of 15 bases. Germline loops: CDR1 DFQATT, CDR2 SNEGSKA (reference sequence). The CDR3 loop is CSAGGSRTTDTQYF. In nucleotides, the CDR3 is TGCAGTGCCGGGGGCTCCCGGACCACAGATACGCAGTATTTT.

This chain links TRBV28 with TRBJ1-2, with 7 bases matching TRBD1. The germline V gene has CDR1 MDHEN and CDR2 SYDVKM. Trimming at V came to 6 bases and at J to 0 bases, leaving 13 bases not matched to a gene. The CDR3 extends over 17 amino acids. CDR3 sequence reads: CASSPGQLVGANYGYTF. The CDR3 DNA reads as TGTGCCAGCAGCCCGGGACAGTTAGTTGGAGCTAACTATGGCTACACCTTC.